This T cell receptor beta chain was identified in a study of blood T cells in healthy people across ages. On the study more broadly: Using template switching, researchers captured about one barcoded beta molecule for each two T cells. Whole-study results and caveats: Significant beta diversity loss was already apparent by age roughly 44, declining roughly linearly.

This clonotype was recorded at least ten times. Its antigen is as yet unknown. One end of the junction is discordant with germline, which a read error may explain. It was with a sample-barcoded 5' primer and a J-beta primer mix that a second PCR of about 6 to 12 cycles was run. Unique molecular identifiers of 12 random nucleotides labeled each cDNA. MiXCR, applied by TCRdb to the 5' RACE reads, yields one record per CDR3 protein. The profile covers about 730,000 distinct CDR3 sequences, with about 42% appearing a single time and 20% to 25% taken by the ten largest. The CDR3 runs to 14 residues. CDR1 and CDR2 from the germline V gene are SGHRS and YFSETQ.

This TCR was sampled from a woman aged 60-75 years in good health. Material for sequencing was blood. The chain joins TRBV5-1 to TRBJ2-7; 10 positions match TRBD1. CDR3 loop: CASSLGQGIYEQYF. The CDR3 DNA reads as TGTGCCAGCAGCTTGGGACAGGGGATTTACGAGCAGTACTTC.